These 8 T cell receptor beta chains originate from one sample sequenced in a study of chemoradiotherapy in HPV16-positive cancers. TCRdb's copy holds only in-frame clones and misses some; the assay was immunoSEQ multiplex PCR. The profile shows more than 10,000 clones, about three quarters of them singletons. The biological material was taken from a patient who underwent chemoradiotherapy. The receptors shown here come from a human donor with HPV-associated anogenital cancer.

The rearrangement links TRBV7-6 to TRBJ2-3, with TRBD2 matching 8 bases. Per the germline V gene, CDR1 is SGHVS and CDR2 is FNYEAQ. This CDR3 spans 14 amino acids. V lost 3 bases to trimming and J lost 2 bases; unmatched junction nucleotides: 1. CDR3 DNA: TGTGCCAGCAGCTTTAGCGGGGACACAGATACGCAGTATTTT. Amino acids: CASSFSGDTDTQYF.

V is TRBV28 and J is TRBJ2-6; D not certain. Trimming took 5 bases from V and 0 from J, leaving 5 bases between them. Germline-derived CDR1 and CDR2 are MDHEN and SYDVKM. CDR3 size: 14 residues. Written as DNA, the CDR3 is TGTGCCAGCAGTGACACCTCTGGGGCCAACGTCCTGACTTTC. Translating it yields CASSDTSGANVLTF. Full variable domain (missing parts from reference TRBV28 and TRBJ2-6): DVKVTQSSRYLVKRTGEKVFLECVQDMDHENMFWYRQDPGLGLRLIYFSYDVKMKEKGDIPEGYSVSREKKERFSLILESASTNQTSMYLCASSDTSGANVLTFGAGSRLTVL.

V and J are TRBV5-8 and TRBJ2-7; 8 bases are a match to TRBD2. This CDR3 contains 16 residues. Losses at the gene ends were 1 base for V and 4 bases for J; bases not matched to a gene: 10. The germline V gene has CDR1 SGHTS and CDR2 YDEGEE. The CDR3 protein is CASSLSVGRGGYEQYF. The CDR3 nucleotides are TGTGCCAGCAGCTTGAGTGTCGGGAGGGGGGGTTACGAGCAGTACTTC.

This clone was seen more than once but under ten times. The CDR3 nucleotides are TGTGCCAGCAGTGACAACACCGGGGAGCTGTTTTTT. Translating gives CASSDNTGELFF. The gene calls are TRBV6-4 and TRBJ2-2; unclear D gene. The ends were cut back, 2 bases at V and 2 bases at J, with 0 bases in the middle. The CDR3 contains 12 residues. From germline, CDR1 is MRHNA and CDR2 SNTAGT.

The chain joins TRBV19 to TRBJ2-1, with D unclear. The V end lost 3 bases, the J end lost 9 bases, and 15 bases lay between the germline ends. The CDR3 runs to 14 residues. Germline V gives CDR1 LNHDA, CDR2 SQIVND (reference sequence). CDR3 residues: CASSMGPLVSEQFF. The CDR3 DNA reads as TGTGCCAGTAGTATGGGCCCCCTAGTAAGTGAGCAGTTCTTC.

This clone showed up just a few times. The chain links TRBV6-4 to TRBJ2-1; TRBD2 matches at 10 bases. Germline V gives CDR1 MRHNA, CDR2 SNTAGT. The CDR3 spans 15 residues. With V trimmed by 2 bases and J by 4 bases, 2 bases remained unmatched. The CDR3 DNA reads TGTGCCAGCAGTGACAAAGCGGGAGGGTACAATGAGCAGTTCTTC. This sequence encodes CASSDKAGGYNEQFF.

The V and J genes are TRBV2 and TRBJ1-6; weak D call: TRBD1 (6 bases). Germline CDR1 SNHLY, CDR2 FYNNEI. This CDR3 is 16 amino acids long. Trimming left V 1 base short and J 9 bases short, with 16 bases between. This chain's CDR3 is CASSEVAGGQGSPLHF. The CDR3 DNA sequence: TGTGCCAGCAGTGAAGTCGCGGGGGGGCAAGGTTCACCCCTCCACTTT.

The V and J genes are TRBV6-1 and TRBJ2-3, with D unresolved. The V end was cut by 8 bases, the J end by 4 bases, with 4 bases between. The germline V gene encodes CDR1 MNHNS and CDR2 SASEGT. The CDR3 loop spans 10 amino acids. CDR3 DNA: TGTGCCAGCGTCGCAGATACGCAGTATTTT. This translates into CASVADTQYF.